This T cell receptor beta chain was sequenced during a study of blood T cell repertoires in COVID-19. The CDR3 has 13 amino acids. J lost 7 bases, V lost 5 bases, and 7 bases had no gene match. Germline V gene data show CDR1 as SEHNR and CDR2 as FQNEAQ (reference sequence). How the authors handled the data: Reference gene primer amplification in the assay estimated nucleated cell counts. Sequenced by immunoSEQ multiplex PCR; TCRdb stores in-frame clones only, minus some. That table gives V, J and clone size, and the DNA gave D and trimming. The data contain over 200,000 clones, about nine tenths of them seen just once; the ten biggest clones take up 5.5% to 7%.

Sequenced material: peripheral blood. V is TRBV7-9 and J is TRBJ2-7; 8 bases agree with TRBD1. The receptor's source is a man older than 75 with acute or convalescent COVID-19. The CDR3, as DNA: TGTGCCAGCAGCGCACATACAGGGGGGGAGCAGTACTTC. Its protein product is CASSAHTGGEQYF.